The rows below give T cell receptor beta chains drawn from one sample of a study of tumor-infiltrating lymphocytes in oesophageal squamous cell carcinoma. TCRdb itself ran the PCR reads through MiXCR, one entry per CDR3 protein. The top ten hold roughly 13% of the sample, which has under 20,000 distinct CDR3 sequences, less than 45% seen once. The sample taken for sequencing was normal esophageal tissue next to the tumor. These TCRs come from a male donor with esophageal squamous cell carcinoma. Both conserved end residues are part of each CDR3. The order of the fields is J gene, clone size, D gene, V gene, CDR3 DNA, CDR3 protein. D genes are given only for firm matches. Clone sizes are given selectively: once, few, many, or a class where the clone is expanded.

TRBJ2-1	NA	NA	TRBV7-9	TGTGCCAGCAGCTTAGTAGGGCCAGAGCAGTTCTTC	CASSLVGPEQFF
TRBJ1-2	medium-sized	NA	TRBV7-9	TGTGCCAGCAGCTTAGACACAGGGATTGGTGGCTACACCTTC	CASSLDTGIGGYTF
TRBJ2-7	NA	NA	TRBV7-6	TGTGCCAGCAGTGTGGTTGGACGGGAGAGCTCCTACGAGCAGTACTTC	CASSVVGRESSYEQYF
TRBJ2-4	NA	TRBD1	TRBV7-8	TGTGCCAGCAGCTTAGGGGACAGGTCTCTTGAGCAGTACTTC	CASSLGDRSLEQYF
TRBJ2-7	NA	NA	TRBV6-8	TGTGCCAGCAGGGGGGACCCGGGGTCCGAGCAGTACTTC	CASRGDPGSEQYF
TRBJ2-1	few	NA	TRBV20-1	TGCAGTGCTCGCAAATATACTGAGGGGAATGAGCAGTTCTTC	CSARKYTEGNEQFF
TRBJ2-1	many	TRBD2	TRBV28	TGTGCCAGCAGCCAAACTAGCGACTACTACAATGAGCAGTTCTTC	CASSQTSDYYNEQFF
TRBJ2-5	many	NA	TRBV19	TGTGCCAGTCCCCCAGGAAAACAAGAGACCCAGTACTTC	CASPPGKQETQYF
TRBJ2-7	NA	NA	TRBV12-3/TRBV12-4	TGTGCCAGCAGAACGACAGGATCCTACGAGCAGTACTTC	CASRTTGSYEQYF
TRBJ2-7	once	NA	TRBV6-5	TGTGCCAGCAGTGAACCAGGGATCCCGCCCTACGAGCAGTACTTC	CASSEPGIPPYEQYF
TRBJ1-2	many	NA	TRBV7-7	TGTGCTAGCAGCATTGAACAGGGCCACTATGGCTACACCTTC	CASSIEQGHYGYTF
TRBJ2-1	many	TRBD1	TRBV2	TGTGCCAGCAGGACACAGGGGCCCACCCGAAATGAGCAGTTCTTC	CASRTQGPTRNEQFF
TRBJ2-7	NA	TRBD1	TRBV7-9	TGTGCCAGCAGCCGCGGGACAGGAAGCTACGAGCAGTACTTC	CASSRGTGSYEQYF
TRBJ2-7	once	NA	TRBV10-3	TGTGCCATCAGTGTGGGACATACCTACGAGCAGTACTTC	CAISVGHTYEQYF
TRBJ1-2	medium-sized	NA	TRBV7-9	TGTGCCAGCAGCTTAGAAAATTCAGGGGTCGATGGCTACACCTTC	CASSLENSGVDGYTF
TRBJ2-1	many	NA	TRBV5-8	TGTGCCAGCAGCGCCCCCGGCCCCGGCAATGAGCAGTTCTTC	CASSAPGPGNEQFF